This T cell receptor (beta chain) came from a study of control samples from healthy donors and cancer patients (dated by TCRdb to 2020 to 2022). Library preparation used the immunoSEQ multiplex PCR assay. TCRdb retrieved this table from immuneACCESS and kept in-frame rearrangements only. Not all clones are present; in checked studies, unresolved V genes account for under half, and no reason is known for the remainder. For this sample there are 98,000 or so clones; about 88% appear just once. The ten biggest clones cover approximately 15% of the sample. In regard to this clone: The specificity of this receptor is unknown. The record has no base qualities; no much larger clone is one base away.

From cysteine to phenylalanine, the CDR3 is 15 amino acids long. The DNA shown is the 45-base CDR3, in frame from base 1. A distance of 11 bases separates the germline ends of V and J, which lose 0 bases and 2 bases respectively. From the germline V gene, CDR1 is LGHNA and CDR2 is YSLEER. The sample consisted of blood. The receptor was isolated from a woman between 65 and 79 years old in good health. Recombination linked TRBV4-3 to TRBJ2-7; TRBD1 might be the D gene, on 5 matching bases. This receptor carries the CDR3 CASSQDDDSAYEQYF. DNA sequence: TGCGCCAGCAGCCAAGATGATGACAGTGCCTACGAGCAGTACTTC.